Listed here are 12 T cell receptor beta chains from one sample, sequenced in a study of metastatic and nonmetastatic thyroid tumors (dated by TCRdb to the early 2020s). No patient had received any treatment before thyroid surgery. The receptor library was made with PCR. Sequencing used an Illumina HiSeq 4000. The public reads were quality trimmed at Q25 with fastp and then assembled into clones with MiXCR by TCRdb, keeping productive beta chains. This sample lists roughly 70,000 clones; roughly 18% were detected once. Roughly 13% of the sample belongs to the ten largest clones. The source material was blood. These receptors originate from a female donor with papillary thyroid cancer or a benign thyroid nodule (not recorded which). Some clones in this sample may be carry-over from other donors' samples.

This clone appeared a few times. The V gene is TRBV27, the J gene TRBJ1-6; possibly TRBD1 for D (6 bases). Per germline, CDR1 MNHEY and CDR2 SMNVEV (reference sequence). This CDR3 has 14 amino acids. The germline V and J ends were trimmed by 6 bases and 7 bases, with 13 bases remaining between them. This CDR3 reads CASRPRQANSPLHF. The CDR3 bases are TGTGCCAGCAGGCCAAGACAGGCCAATTCACCCCTCCACTTT.

This clone has a count of ten or more. The V call is TRBV7-6, the J call TRBJ2-4, with D unclear. Germline assignment: CDR1 SGHVS and CDR2 FNYEAQ. This CDR3 has 12 amino acids. V lost 0 bases and J lost 8, with 5 bases in between. The CDR3 nucleotides are TGTGCCAGCAGCTTAGCATCGGACATTCAGTACTTC. It specifies CASSLASDIQYF.

The chain joins TRBV6-5 to TRBJ1-4; perhaps TRBD1 as D (5 bases). Germline V lookup: CDR1 MNHEY, CDR2 SVGAGI. CDR3 size: 14 residues. V lost 7 bases to trimming and J lost 6 bases, with 15 bases between them. Written as DNA, the CDR3 is TGTGCCAGCACTTTCAGGGATGGGGATGAAAAACTGTTTTTT. Translated: CASTFRDGDEKLFF.

This clone was counted at least ten times. The V call is TRBV11-3, the J call TRBJ2-1; the match to TRBD2 covers 7 bases. The CDR3 extends over 15 amino acids. Germline loops: CDR1 SGHNT, CDR2 YENEEA. The J segment lost 5 bases and the V segment lost 5 bases, leaving 9 bases of the junction unmatched. The CDR3 DNA reads as TGTGCCAGCAGCCCAACGGGGGGAGTCAACAATGAGCAGTTCTTC. This gives the protein CASSPTGGVNNEQFF.

This clone has only a few counts. The chain recombines TRBV10-3 with TRBJ1-3; D might be TRBD1 (6 bases). The length of the CDR3 is 14 residues. Germline lookup yields CDR1 ENHRY and CDR2 SYGVKD. V shed 8 bases and J shed 2 bases, with 13 bases lying between them. The CDR3 DNA follows: TGTGCCATCGCAGGGGCGGGCACTGGAAACACCATATATTTT. Its translation is CAIAGAGTGNTIYF.

This clone was detected ten times or more. The chain recombines TRBV20-1 with TRBJ2-2, with D possibly called TRBD1 or TRBD2 (6 bases each). Deletions cut 6 bases from V and 4 bases from J, with 15 bases between. This CDR3 is built from 14 residues. Per the germline V gene, CDR1 is DFQATT and CDR2 is SNEGSKA (reference sequence). CDR3 loop: CSAAGGSGTGELFF. In DNA form, the CDR3 reads TGCAGTGCCGCCGGGGGCTCGGGCACCGGGGAGCTGTTTTTT.

The chain combines TRBV2 with TRBJ1-5; weak D call: TRBD1 (6 bases). Between the trimmed V and J ends, which lost 0 bases and 6 bases, there was a span of 18 bases. Germline lookup yields CDR1 SNHLY and CDR2 FYNNEI. CDR3 length equals 17 residues. This chain's CDR3 is CASSEALRGGLGQPQHF. CDR3 sequence (DNA): TGTGCCAGCAGTGAAGCGCTTCGAGGGGGTCTAGGTCAGCCCCAGCATTTT.

This clone has ten or more counts. The chain employs TRBV30 and TRBJ2-5, with TRBD2 identical over 9 bases. Germline V gives CDR1 GTSNPN, CDR2 SVGIG (reference sequence). V trimming: 2 bases; J trimming: 2 bases; junction bases outside the gene matches: 12. CDR3 length: 17 amino acids. CDR3 residues: CAWSSPPGTSLQETQYF. Here the CDR3 DNA reads TGTGCCTGGAGTTCCCCACCCGGGACTAGCTTACAAGAGACCCAGTACTTC.

The sample holds many counts of this clone. This CDR3 is also generated by other DNA sequences in the sample. This sequence joins TRBV20-1 and TRBJ2-7, with 8 bases that match TRBD2. The V segment lost 7 bases and the J segment 0 bases; nucleotides outside the gene matches: 8. The germline V gene encodes CDR1 DFQATT and CDR2 SNEGSKA (reference sequence). The CDR3 loop spans 14 amino acids. In DNA form, the CDR3 reads TGCAGTGTATATGTGCGGGAGGACTCCTACGAGCAGTACTTC. Translating gives CSVYVREDSYEQYF.

The chain carries TRBV24-1 and TRBJ2-5, with TRBD2 matching 10 bases. Per the germline V gene, CDR1 is KGHDR and CDR2 is SFDVKD. Unmatched junction bases numbered 10, after V lost 9 bases and J lost 1 base. There are 16 residues in the CDR3. The CDR3 coding sequence is TGTGCCACCCAGCGGGGGGGCCTGGGCCCCCAAGAGACCCAGTACTTC. As protein: CATQRGGLGPQETQYF.

This chain uses TRBV20-1 with TRBJ2-1; TRBD2 matches 14 bases. V lost 0 bases to trimming and J lost 0 bases; unmatched junction nucleotides: 4. Germline V CDR1 and CDR2: DFQATT, SNEGSKA (reference sequence). This CDR3 is built from 18 residues. The CDR3 spells CSARDFGTSGSSYNEQFF. CDR3 bases: TGCAGTGCTAGAGATTTCGGGACTAGCGGGAGCTCCTACAATGAGCAGTTCTTC.

The sample holds many counts of this clone. V usage is TRBV12-3 or TRBV12-4 and J usage is TRBJ2-1, with 10 positions matching TRBD2. The CDR3 length is 18 residues. Trimming took 1 base from V and 3 from J; bases not matched to a gene: 9. CDR3 loop: CASSLDTWTSGLYNEQFF. The CDR3 region has the DNA TGTGCCAGCAGTTTAGATACGTGGACTAGCGGACTCTACAATGAGCAGTTCTTC.